The present TCR beta chain was sequenced within a study of beta chain features in type 1 diabetes. Each of the CD4+ naive, central memory, regulatory and stem cell-like memory populations was sorted via CD45RO/CCR7/CD25/CD127/CD95/CD27. Points from the study as a whole: Moderate but significant shortening of TCRB CDR3s was recorded in all four CD4+ subsets from Type 1 diabetes patients.

The CDR3 covers 14 residues. The germline CDR1 and CDR2 sequences are SGHDT and YYEEEE. V was clipped by 4 bases and J by 2 bases, with 13 bases between them. A note on this clone: Antigen unknown.

Expressed TCRB transcripts were sequenced, since all the RNA that had been isolated was reverse transcribed. Clones were sequenced by immunoSEQ multiplex PCR, and TCRdb holds only the in-frame ones, with some missing. Counted here are about 270,000 clones, roughly 13% occurring once; the ten biggest clones make up 0.017%. Sequenced material: naive CD4+ T cells from blood. This sequence originates from a man younger than 40 with type 1 diabetes. This sequence joins TRBV5-6 and TRBJ2-7, with D perhaps TRBD1 (5 bases). DNA of the CDR3: TGTGCCAGCAGCAGGGGCCACCTGACCTACGAGCAGTACTTC. Amino acid sequence: CASSRGHLTYEQYF.